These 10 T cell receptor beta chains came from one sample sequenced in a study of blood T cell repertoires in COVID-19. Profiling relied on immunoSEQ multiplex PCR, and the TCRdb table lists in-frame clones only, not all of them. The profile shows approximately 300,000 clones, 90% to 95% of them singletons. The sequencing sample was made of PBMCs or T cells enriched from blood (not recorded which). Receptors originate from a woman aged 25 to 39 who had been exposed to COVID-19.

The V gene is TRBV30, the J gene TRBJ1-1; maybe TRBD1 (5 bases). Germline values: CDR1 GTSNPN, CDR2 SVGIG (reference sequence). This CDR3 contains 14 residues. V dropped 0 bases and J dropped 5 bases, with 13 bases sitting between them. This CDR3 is CAWSVDSGGTEAFF. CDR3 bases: TGTGCCTGGAGTGTAGACAGCGGGGGAACTGAAGCTTTCTTT.

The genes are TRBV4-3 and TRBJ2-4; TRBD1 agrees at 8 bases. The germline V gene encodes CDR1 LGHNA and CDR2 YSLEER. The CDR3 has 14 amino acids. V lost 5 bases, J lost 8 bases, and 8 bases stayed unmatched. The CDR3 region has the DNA TGCGCCAGCAGCGAACGGACAGGGAGGCACATTCAGTACTTC. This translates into CASSERTGRHIQYF.

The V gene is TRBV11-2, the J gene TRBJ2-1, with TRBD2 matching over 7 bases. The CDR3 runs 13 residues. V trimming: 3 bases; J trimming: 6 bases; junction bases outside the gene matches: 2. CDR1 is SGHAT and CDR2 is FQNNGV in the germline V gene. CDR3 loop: CASSLGGGNEQFF. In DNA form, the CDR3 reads TGTGCCAGCAGCTTGGGCGGGGGCAATGAGCAGTTCTTC.

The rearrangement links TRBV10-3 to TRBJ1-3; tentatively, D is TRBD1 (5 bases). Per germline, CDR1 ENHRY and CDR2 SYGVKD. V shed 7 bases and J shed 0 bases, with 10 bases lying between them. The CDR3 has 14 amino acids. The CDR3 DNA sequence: TGTGCCATCACCGGGACTGCCTCTGGAAACACCATATATTTT. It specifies CAITGTASGNTIYF.

CDR3 DNA: TGTGCCAGCAGTTTGTCCCTCTCCTACGAGCAGTACTTC. Translated, it gives CASSLSLSYEQYF. The V and J genes are TRBV27 and TRBJ2-7; no firm D call. The CDR3 sequence is 13 residues long. CDR1 and CDR2 (germline): MNHEY, SMNVEV (reference sequence). Deletions cut 3 bases from V and 0 bases from J, with 6 bases between.

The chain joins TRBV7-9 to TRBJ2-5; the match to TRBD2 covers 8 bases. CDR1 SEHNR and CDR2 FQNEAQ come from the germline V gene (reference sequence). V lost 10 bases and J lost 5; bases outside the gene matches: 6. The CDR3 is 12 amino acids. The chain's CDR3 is CAIGGGEETQYF. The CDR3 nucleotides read TGTGCCATCGGGGGGGGCGAGGAGACCCAGTACTTC.

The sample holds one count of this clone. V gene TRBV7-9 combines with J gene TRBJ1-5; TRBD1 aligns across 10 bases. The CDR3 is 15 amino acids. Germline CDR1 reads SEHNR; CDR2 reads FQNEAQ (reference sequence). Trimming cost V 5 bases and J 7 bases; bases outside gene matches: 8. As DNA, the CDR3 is TGTGCCAGCAGCCCCGGGACAGGGGCGACCCAGCCCCAGCATTTT. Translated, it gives CASSPGTGATQPQHF.

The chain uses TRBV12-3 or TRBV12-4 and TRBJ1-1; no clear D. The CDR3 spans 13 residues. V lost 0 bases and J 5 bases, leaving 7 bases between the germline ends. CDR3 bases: TGTGCCAGCAGTTTAGCCGGGGAGACTGAAGCTTTCTTT. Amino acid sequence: CASSLAGETEAFF.

The CDR3 nucleotides read TGTGCCAGCAGCCCAGGACACGTAGGAGGAAACACCATATATTTT. It specifies CASSPGHVGGNTIYF. The chain has TRBV5-5 and TRBJ1-3; D perhaps matches TRBD1 (5 bases). Looked up from germline, CDR1 is SGHKS and CDR2 is YYEKEE (reference sequence). The CDR3 is made up of 15 amino acids. With 4 bases removed from V and 4 bases from J, the gap between germline ends came to 15 bases.

The CDR3 coding sequence is TGTGCAAGTCGCCCGAACTACAGGGGTGGGGATGAAAAACTGTTTTTT. Residues: CASRPNYRGGDEKLFF. The chain links TRBV12-2 to TRBJ1-4; the table's D call, TRBD1, has no DNA check behind it. TRBV12-2 is recorded as a pseudogene. The CDR3 contains 16 residues.